This paragraph reports one TCR beta chain. The entry originates in a study of T-cell reconstitution after alpha-beta-depleted transplantation in children. During its preparation, the TCRbeta library received unique molecular identifiers. Via MiXCR, TCRdb re-called the PCR reads, giving one row per CDR3 protein. The sample contains about 480,000 distinct CDR3 sequences, under 15% of which appear only once. The CDR3 spans 15 residues. Germline assignment: CDR1 SGHTA and CDR2 FQGNSA. V lost 5 bases, J lost 5 bases, and 16 bases lay in between. The chain links TRBV7-2 to TRBJ1-5; D remains unclear. The sample in question was PBMCs from the stem cell graft donor, obtained from the stem cell graft. This clonotype was obtained from a human donor who donated a stem cell graft to a child with combined immunodeficiency. The CDR3 nucleotides read TGTGCCAGCAGCCCCCTTTCAAGTGGGGATCAGCCCCAGCATTTT. Its translation is CASSPLSSGDQPQHF.